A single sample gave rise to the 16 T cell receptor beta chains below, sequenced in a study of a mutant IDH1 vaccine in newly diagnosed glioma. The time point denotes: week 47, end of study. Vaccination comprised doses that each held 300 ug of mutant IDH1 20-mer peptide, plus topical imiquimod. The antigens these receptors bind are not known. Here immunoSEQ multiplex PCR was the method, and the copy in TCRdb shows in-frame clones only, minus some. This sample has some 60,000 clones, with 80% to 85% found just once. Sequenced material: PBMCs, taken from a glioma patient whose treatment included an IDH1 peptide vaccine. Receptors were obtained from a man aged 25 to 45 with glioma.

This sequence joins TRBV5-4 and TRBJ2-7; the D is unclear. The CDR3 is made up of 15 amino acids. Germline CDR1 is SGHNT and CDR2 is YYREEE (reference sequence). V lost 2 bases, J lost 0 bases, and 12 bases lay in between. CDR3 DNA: TGTGCCAGCAGCTTATACACTATAAGCTCCTACGAGCAGTACTTC. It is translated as CASSLYTISSYEQYF. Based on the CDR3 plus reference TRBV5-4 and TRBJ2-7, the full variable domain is ETGVTQSPTHLIKTRGQQVTLRCSSQSGHNTVSWYQQALGQGPQFIFQYYREEENGRGNFPPRFSGLQFPNYSSELNVNALELDDSALYLCASSLYTISSYEQYFGPGTRLTVT.

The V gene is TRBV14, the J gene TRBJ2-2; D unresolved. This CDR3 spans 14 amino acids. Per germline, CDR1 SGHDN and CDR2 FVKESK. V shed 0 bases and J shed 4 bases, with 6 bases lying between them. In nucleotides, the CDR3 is TGTGCCAGCAGCCAAGATTGGCCCACCGGGGAGCTGTTTTTT. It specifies CASSQDWPTGELFF.

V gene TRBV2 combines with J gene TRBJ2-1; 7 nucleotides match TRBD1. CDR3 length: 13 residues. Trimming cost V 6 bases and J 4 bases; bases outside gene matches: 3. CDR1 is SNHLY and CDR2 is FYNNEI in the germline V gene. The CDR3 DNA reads TGTGCCAGCAGGGTACAGGGGTACAATGAGCAGTTCTTC. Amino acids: CASRVQGYNEQFF.

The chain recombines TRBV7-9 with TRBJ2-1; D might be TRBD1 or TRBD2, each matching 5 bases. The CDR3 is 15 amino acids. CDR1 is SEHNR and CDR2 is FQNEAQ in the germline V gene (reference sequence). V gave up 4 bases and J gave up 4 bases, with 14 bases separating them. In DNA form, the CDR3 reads TGTGCCAGCAGCTCCGTCGGGGACCCGTACAATGAGCAGTTCTTC. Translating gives CASSSVGDPYNEQFF.

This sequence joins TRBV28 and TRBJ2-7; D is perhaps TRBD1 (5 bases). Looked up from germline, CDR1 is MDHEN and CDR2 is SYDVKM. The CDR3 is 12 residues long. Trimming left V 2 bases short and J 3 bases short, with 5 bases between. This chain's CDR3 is CASSLQGYEQYF. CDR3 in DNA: TGTGCCAGCAGTTTACAGGGCTACGAGCAGTACTTC.

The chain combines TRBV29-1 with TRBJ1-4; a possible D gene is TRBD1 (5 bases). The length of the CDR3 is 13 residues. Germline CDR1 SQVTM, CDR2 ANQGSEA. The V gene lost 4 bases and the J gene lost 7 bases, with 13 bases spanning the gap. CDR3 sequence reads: CSVGWQGSEKLFF. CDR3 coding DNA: TGCAGCGTTGGTTGGCAGGGTAGTGAAAAACTGTTTTTT.

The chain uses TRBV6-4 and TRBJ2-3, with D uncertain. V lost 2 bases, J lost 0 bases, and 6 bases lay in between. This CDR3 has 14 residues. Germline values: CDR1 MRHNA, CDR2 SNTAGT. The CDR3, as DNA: TGTGCCAGCAGTGACGGTGCTAGCACAGATACGCAGTATTTT. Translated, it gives CASSDGASTDTQYF.

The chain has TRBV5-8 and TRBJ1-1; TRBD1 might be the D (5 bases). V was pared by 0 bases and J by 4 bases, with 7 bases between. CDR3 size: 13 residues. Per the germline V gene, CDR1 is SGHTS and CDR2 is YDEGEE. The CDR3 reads CASSLGRGTEAFF. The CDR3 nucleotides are TGTGCCAGCAGCTTGGGGAGGGGCACTGAAGCTTTCTTT.

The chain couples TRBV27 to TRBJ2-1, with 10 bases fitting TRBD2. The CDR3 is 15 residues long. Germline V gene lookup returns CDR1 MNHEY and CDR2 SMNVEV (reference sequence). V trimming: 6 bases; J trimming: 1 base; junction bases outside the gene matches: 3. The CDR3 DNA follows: TGTGCCAGCAGGCAGCGGGGGGGGTCCTACAATGAGCAGTTCTTC. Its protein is CASRQRGGSYNEQFF.

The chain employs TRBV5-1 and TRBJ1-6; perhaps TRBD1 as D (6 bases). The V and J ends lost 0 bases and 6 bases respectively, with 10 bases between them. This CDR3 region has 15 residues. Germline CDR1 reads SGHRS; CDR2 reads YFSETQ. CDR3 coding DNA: TGCGCCAGCAGCTTGGAACAGGGAGGTAATTCACCCCTCCACTTT. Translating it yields CASSLEQGGNSPLHF.

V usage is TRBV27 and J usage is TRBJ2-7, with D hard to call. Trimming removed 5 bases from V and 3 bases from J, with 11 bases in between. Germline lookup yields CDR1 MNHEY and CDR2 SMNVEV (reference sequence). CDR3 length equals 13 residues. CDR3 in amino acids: CASSPLSGYEQYF. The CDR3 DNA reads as TGTGCCAGCAGTCCCCTATCGGGCTACGAGCAGTACTTC.

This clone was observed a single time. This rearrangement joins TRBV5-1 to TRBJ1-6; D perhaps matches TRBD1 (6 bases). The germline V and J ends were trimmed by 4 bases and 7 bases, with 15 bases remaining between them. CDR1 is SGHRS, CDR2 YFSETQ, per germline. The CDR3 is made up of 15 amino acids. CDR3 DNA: TGCGCCAGCAGCCTCCGGGGGCGTGAGAATTCACCCCTCCACTTT. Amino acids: CASSLRGRENSPLHF.

CDR3 protein: CASSPPGQVYEQYF. CDR3 bases: TGTGCCAGCTCACCACCCGGACAGGTCTACGAGCAGTACTTC. The chain links TRBV18 to TRBJ2-7; TRBD1 aligns across 7 bases. The V and J ends lost 0 bases and 3 bases, in that order; junction bases with no gene match: 2. Looked up from germline, CDR1 is KGHSH and CDR2 is LQKENI. The CDR3 is 14 residues long.

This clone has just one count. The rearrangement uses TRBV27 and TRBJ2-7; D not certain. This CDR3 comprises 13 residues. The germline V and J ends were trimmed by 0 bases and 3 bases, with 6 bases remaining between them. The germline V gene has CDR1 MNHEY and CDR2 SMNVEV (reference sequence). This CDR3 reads CASSLSRHYEQYF. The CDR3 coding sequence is TGTGCCAGCAGTTTATCGAGGCACTACGAGCAGTACTTC.

The CDR3 sequence is CASSHRNLGVRGLNTEAFF. In DNA, the CDR3 is TGCGCCAGCAGCCACAGGAACTTAGGGGTCCGGGGCTTGAACACTGAAGCTTTCTTT. J is TRBJ1-1 and V is TRBV4-1; TRBD1 might be the D (5 bases). The CDR3 is made up of 19 amino acids. Germline CDR1 and CDR2: MGHRA and YSYEKL. Between the trimmed V and J ends, which lost 3 bases and 0 bases, there was a span of 23 bases.

CDR3 residues: CASSLITGGNGYTF. CDR3 nucleotides: TGTGCCAGCAGCTTAATCACAGGGGGCAATGGCTACACCTTC. This chain connects TRBV7-8 to TRBJ1-2; 9 nucleotides agree with TRBD1. Per germline, CDR1 SGHVS and CDR2 FQNEAQ. This CDR3 spans 14 amino acids. V lost 2 bases, J lost 6 bases, and 4 bases stayed unmatched.